The sample holds many counts of the clone carrying this T cell receptor beta chain. The antigen remains unidentified. The data were obtained in a study of response to subunit inactivated influenza vaccine. Notes on the study in general: Authors suggested few new T cells are recruited by each seasonal influenza vaccination.

V lost 6 bases to trimming and J lost 2 bases, with 11 bases between them. The CDR3 contains 14 residues. Via MiXCR, TCRdb re-called the RT-PCR reads, giving one row per CDR3 protein. The sample has some 850,000 distinct CDR3 sequences, 18% seen once. The clonotype originates from a man aged 50-60 years who received an inactivated influenza vaccine. The rearrangement links TRBV12-3 or TRBV12-4 to TRBJ2-1, with D tentatively TRBD1 (5 bases). The sequences come from PBMCs from blood, collected 5 days after vaccination. In DNA, the CDR3 is TGTGCCAGCAGCCAGGGAATAGCCTACAATGAGCAGTTCTTC. As protein: CASSQGIAYNEQFF.